Below, one T cell receptor beta chain is given with its context. Its antigen is still unknown. The data were taken from a study of cytomegalovirus exposure and HLA in healthy donors. Study information: Later analysis reported that the approximately 120 validation repertoires shared the platform of the 600 to 750 first-cohort repertoires.

Study-wide results and limits: Researchers reported that a few CMV-associated chains were confirmed in vitro as CMV antigen-specific. Altogether, some 170 TCR beta chains were recorded as cytomegalovirus-associated.

Libraries were prepared by immunoSEQ multiplex PCR; TCRdb keeps only in-frame clonotypes and omits some of them. The table records fewer than 100,000 clones, roughly 94% of them present only once. Germline V CDR1 and CDR2: LNHDA, SQIVND (reference sequence). V was clipped by 5 bases and J by 5 bases; unmatched bases: 6. The CDR3 totals 14 residues. This TCR derives from a woman between 18 and 30 years old in good health and CMV-seropositive. Material: PBMCs. The chain is built from TRBV19 and TRBJ1-1, with TRBD1 matching over 9 bases. CDR3 amino acids: CASSLGQGGTEAFF. The DNA of the CDR3 is TGTGCCAGTAGTCTGGGACAGGGAGGGACTGAAGCTTTCTTT. Complete variable domain (other parts from reference TRBV19 and TRBJ1-1): DGGITQSPKYLFRKEGQNVTLSCEQNLNHDAMYWYRQDPGQGLRLIYYSQIVNDFQKGDIAEGYSVSREKKESFPLTVTSAQKNPTAFYLCASSLGQGGTEAFFGQGTRLTVV.